These T cell receptor beta chains were read from a single sample in a study of cytomegalovirus exposure and HLA in healthy donors. Clones were read by immunoSEQ multiplex PCR, and TCRdb kept only the in-frame ones, dropping some. This table has 200,000 to 250,000 clones, almost 80% appearing once. Input material: PBMCs. All receptors come from a young man in good health and CMV-seronegative. Both conserved end residues are part of each CDR3. Each record gives: CDR3 protein, CDR3 DNA, V gene, D gene, J gene, clone size. D genes are given only for firm matches. Size is omitted from some rows. Given values are once, few, many or a class for expanded clones.

CDR3aa: CASSLQGWNTEAFF
CDR3nt: TGCGCCAGCAGCCTTCAGGGGTGGAACACTGAAGCTTTCTTT
v_gene: TRBV4-3
d_gene: -
j_gene: TRBJ1-1
abundance: -

CDR3aa: CASSLGTKYNSPLHF
CDR3nt: TGTGCCAGCAGCTTAGGGACAAAATATAATTCACCCCTCCACTTT
v_gene: TRBV7-3
d_gene: -
j_gene: TRBJ1-6
abundance: -

CDR3aa: CASRHLYEQYF
CDR3nt: TGTGCCAGCAGACACCTCTACGAGCAGTACTTC
v_gene: TRBV6-5
d_gene: -
j_gene: TRBJ2-7
abundance: few

CDR3aa: CASSLGDSHTDTQYF
CDR3nt: TGTGCCAGCAGCTTAGGAGACAGCCACACAGATACGCAGTATTTT
v_gene: TRBV7-9
d_gene: -
j_gene: TRBJ2-3
abundance: few

CDR3aa: CASRPRGREQYF
CDR3nt: TGTGCCAGCAGGCCTCGGGGTCGGGAGCAGTACTTC
v_gene: TRBV2
d_gene: -
j_gene: TRBJ2-7
abundance: -

CDR3aa: CSSSSLTSLNTGELFF
CDR3nt: TGTTCCAGCAGCTCGCTGACTTCTCTGAACACCGGGGAGCTGTTTTTT
v_gene: TRBV7-9
d_gene: -
j_gene: TRBJ2-2
abundance: -

CDR3aa: CASSYGQGQETQYF
CDR3nt: TGTGCCAGCAGCTACGGACAGGGCCAAGAGACCCAGTACTTC
v_gene: TRBV5-8
d_gene: TRBD1
j_gene: TRBJ2-5
abundance: -

CDR3aa: CAWSVTSGIPYEQYF
CDR3nt: TGTGCCTGGAGTGTGACTAGCGGGATCCCCTACGAGCAGTACTTC
v_gene: TRBV30
d_gene: TRBD2
j_gene: TRBJ2-7
abundance: -

CDR3aa: CASSPRDIHEQYF
CDR3nt: TGTGCCAGCAGCCCCCGGGACATCCACGAGCAGTACTTC
v_gene: TRBV9
d_gene: -
j_gene: TRBJ2-7
abundance: -

CDR3aa: CSVVSGQGYGYTF
CDR3nt: TGCAGCGTTGTTTCGGGACAGGGTTATGGCTACACCTTC
v_gene: TRBV29-1
d_gene: TRBD1
j_gene: TRBJ1-2
abundance: -

CDR3aa: CASSVGPGGTGPNEQYF
CDR3nt: TGTGCCAGCAGCGTAGGGCCTGGTGGGACTGGCCCTAACGAGCAGTACTTC
v_gene: TRBV9
d_gene: -
j_gene: TRBJ2-7
abundance: -

CDR3aa: CASTITSGRQDTQYF
CDR3nt: TGTGCCAGCACCATCACTAGCGGGAGGCAGGATACGCAGTATTTT
v_gene: TRBV6-6
d_gene: TRBD2
j_gene: TRBJ2-3
abundance: -

CDR3aa: CASSEIDRQETQYF
CDR3nt: TGTGCCAGCAGTGAAATCGACAGGCAAGAGACCCAGTACTTC
v_gene: TRBV6-1
d_gene: -
j_gene: TRBJ2-5
abundance: -

CDR3aa: CAWSRAGASTDTQYF
CDR3nt: TGTGCCTGGAGTAGGGCGGGCGCTAGCACAGATACGCAGTATTTT
v_gene: TRBV30
d_gene: -
j_gene: TRBJ2-3
abundance: -